Detailed here is one T cell receptor beta chain. The CDR3 has 14 amino acids. With autoimmune disease history or systemic immunosuppression, patients were excluded. Baseline, cycle 4 day 1, and cycle 7 day 1 were the blood sampling points. The sample comes from a study of OX40 agonist ivuxolimab in advanced cancers. Study-level background: Ivuxolimab was delivered to patients intravenously every 2 weeks at doses spanning 0.01 to 10 mg/kg. Having had anti-PD-1, anti-PD-L1 or anti-CTLA-4 therapy before was allowed, and around 39% had some.

Sequenced by immunoSEQ multiplex PCR; TCRdb stores in-frame clones only, minus some. The data contain roughly 100,000 clones, roughly 90% of them singletons. Specimen: CD4+ or CD8+ T cells sorted from blood, collected in a trial of the OX40 agonist ivuxolimab. This chain connects TRBV21-1 to TRBJ1-5; TRBD1 is the table's D call, not checked against the DNA. TRBV21-1 is noted as a pseudogene. This sequence originates from an adult with an advanced solid tumor such as melanoma, head and neck, liver or kidney cancer. As DNA, the CDR3 is TGTGCCAGCAGCAGGCATTATAGCAATCAGCCCCAGCATTTT. It encodes CASSRHYSNQPQHF.